Each of the 2 T cell receptor beta chains below was sequenced from the same sample in a study of glioma-infiltrating T cells after dendritic cell vaccination. Described time point: after dendritic cell vaccination, including at tumor progression/relapse. TCRdb's table, derived via immunoSEQ multiplex PCR, lists solely in-frame clones and lacks some. There are just under 100,000 clones in the sample; over 80% occur only once, and 4.5% to 5.5% lies in the top ten. Sample: blood, taken after dendritic cell vaccination. All receptors come from a human donor with glioblastoma.

This rearrangement joins TRBV4-1 to TRBJ1-2; D is uncertain. CDR3 length equals 16 residues. The germline V and J ends were trimmed by 4 bases and 0 bases, with 15 bases remaining between them. The germline V gene has CDR1 MGHRA and CDR2 YSYEKL. CDR3 sequence: CASSLGLLGANYGYTF. The DNA for the CDR3 is TGCGCCAGCAGCCTCGGCCTCTTGGGAGCTAACTATGGCTACACCTTC.

This chain joins TRBV30 and TRBJ2-1, with 9 bases fitting TRBD2. The germline CDR1 and CDR2 sequences are GTSNPN and SVGIG (reference sequence). With 4 bases clipped from V and 16 bases from J, the junction kept 5 bases outside the gene matches. The CDR3 has 10 residues. The CDR3 coding sequence is TGTGCCTGGACCGGGACTAGCACTTTCTTC. It codes for CAWTGTSTFF.